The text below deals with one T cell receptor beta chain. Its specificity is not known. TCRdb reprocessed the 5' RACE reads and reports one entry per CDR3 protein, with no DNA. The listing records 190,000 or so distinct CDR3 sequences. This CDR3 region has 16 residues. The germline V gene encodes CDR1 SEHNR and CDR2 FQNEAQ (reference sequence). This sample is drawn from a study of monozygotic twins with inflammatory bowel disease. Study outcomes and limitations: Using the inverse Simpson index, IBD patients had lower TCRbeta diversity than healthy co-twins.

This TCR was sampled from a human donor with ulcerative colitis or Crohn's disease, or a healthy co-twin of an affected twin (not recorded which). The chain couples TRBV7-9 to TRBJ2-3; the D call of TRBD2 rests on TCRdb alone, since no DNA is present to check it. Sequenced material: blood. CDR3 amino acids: CASSRTRGLNTDTQYF.